This TCR beta chain was retrieved from a study of cytomegalovirus exposure and HLA in healthy donors. Study summary: Caucasian-associated ancestry cluster membership applied to 75% to 85% of several hundred genotyped donors.

PCR primers comprised 60 Vbeta and 13 Jbeta primers. TCRdb keeps only in-frame clones here, not all; method: immunoSEQ multiplex PCR. This sample has around 200,000 clones, with over 60% found just once. The germline V gene encodes CDR1 MNHNS and CDR2 SASEGT. The CDR3 has 11 amino acids. V was clipped by 6 bases and J by 3 bases, with 5 bases between them. This rearrangement joins TRBV6-1 to TRBJ1-2; D remains unclear. This receptor was obtained from a man aged 30-40 years in good health and CMV-seropositive. The sequencing input was PBMCs. Here the CDR3 reads CASRRDYGYTF. CDR3 sequence (DNA): TGTGCCAGCAGGAGGGACTATGGCTACACCTTC.